The 25 T cell receptor beta chains below were found in one sample sequenced in a study of molecular identifiers for immune sequencing clone quantification. One entry per CDR3 protein results from TCRdb running MiXCR on the PCR reads. The table records under 650,000 distinct CDR3 sequences, nearly 20% of them present only once. Sequenced input: naive CD8+ T cells from blood, with Jurkat cell RNA spiked in. The subset: FACS-sorted CD8+CD4-CCR7+CD45RA+ naive T cells. Receptors were obtained from a human donor in good health. Some libraries in this study had Jurkat cell RNA spiked in.

Worth noting for this clonotype: A read error may be the cause here, since a much bigger clone is one base away. V and J are TRBV4-1 and TRBJ2-7; 7 bases match TRBD1. Germline CDR1 reads MGHRA; CDR2 reads YSYEKL. V lost 2 bases to trimming and J lost 0 bases; unmatched junction nucleotides: 4. The CDR3 is made up of 15 amino acids. CDR3 sequence reads: CASSQKDRASYEQYF. As DNA, the CDR3 is TGCGCCAGCAGCCAAAAAGACAGGGCCTCCTACGAGCAGTACTTC.

This clonotype has only a few counts. The chain combines TRBV21-1 with TRBJ1-5. TRBV21-1 is shown as a pseudogene. This CDR3 region has 15 residues. The CDR3 DNA follows: TGTGCCAGCAGCAAAGCTACAGTTAGCAATCAGCCCCAGCATTTT. As protein: CASSKATVSNQPQHF.

This clonotype was detected many times. The rearrangement uses TRBV20-1 and TRBJ2-2; D is unclear. V lost 1 base to trimming and J lost 6 bases, with 15 bases between them. The CDR3 totals 15 residues. Germline V gene sequence: CDR1 DFQATT, CDR2 SNEGSKA (reference sequence). The CDR3 loop reads CSARVPKVDPGELFF. The CDR3, as DNA: TGCAGTGCTAGAGTGCCGAAAGTCGACCCCGGGGAGCTGTTTTTT.

This clonotype has only a few counts. The chain joins TRBV27 to TRBJ2-2; the D gene could be TRBD1 or TRBD2 (5 bases each). The CDR3 covers 14 residues. V lost 3 bases to trimming and J lost 4 bases, with 9 bases between them. The V gene's germline CDR1 is MNHEY and CDR2 SMNVEV (reference sequence). Written as DNA, the CDR3 is TGTGCCAGCAGTTTCCCGGGGACCACCGGGGAGCTGTTTTTT. Amino acid sequence: CASSFPGTTGELFF.

This clonotype has ten or more counts. The genes are TRBV28 and TRBJ2-7; no definite D call. The CDR3 consists of 12 residues. V shed 6 bases and J shed 0 bases, with 6 bases lying between them. In germline, CDR1 is MDHEN, CDR2 SYDVKM. The CDR3 sequence is CASSTTSYEQYF. DNA for the CDR3: TGTGCCAGCAGCACGACCTCCTACGAGCAGTACTTC.

This clonotype has ten or more counts. The chain employs TRBV5-5 and TRBJ1-1; unclear D gene. Per germline, CDR1 SGHKS and CDR2 YYEKEE (reference sequence). This CDR3 spans 13 amino acids. The V and J ends lost 3 bases and 4 bases respectively, with 10 bases between them. CDR3 amino acids: CASSSDLITEAFF. The CDR3 bases are TGTGCCAGCAGCTCGGACCTTATCACTGAAGCTTTCTTT.

In this sample, this clonotype turned up a few times. The gene calls are TRBV10-3 and TRBJ1-2; D is unresolved. V was cut by 0 bases and J by 0 bases, with 14 bases left in between. This CDR3 has 17 residues. Germline values: CDR1 ENHRY, CDR2 SYGVKD. CDR3 protein: CAISESKSGTTNYGYTF. In DNA, the CDR3 is TGTGCCATCAGTGAGTCGAAGTCAGGTACAACTAACTATGGCTACACCTTC.

There are a few counts of this clonotype. The V call is TRBV6-2 or TRBV6-3, the J call TRBJ1-1; 7 nucleotides match TRBD1. The junction had 15 bases not matched to a gene; V was cut back by 6 bases and J by 5 bases. From germline, CDR1 is MNHEY and CDR2 SVGEGT. The CDR3 loop spans 16 amino acids. The DNA of the CDR3 is TGTGCCAGCAGCGACACCTCGGACAGGATAATAACTGAAGCTTTCTTT. This encodes CASSDTSDRIITEAFF.

This clonotype was recorded at least ten times. The chain joins TRBV6-5 to TRBJ1-2; D not certain. The V end was cut by 6 bases, the J end by 2 bases, with 13 bases between. The germline CDR1 and CDR2 sequences are MNHEY and SVGAGI. The CDR3 totals 14 residues. CDR3 amino acids: CASSPFVKNYGYTF. In DNA, the CDR3 is TGTGCCAGCAGCCCCTTTGTTAAAAACTATGGCTACACCTTC.

This clonotype was observed a handful of times. V gene TRBV10-3 combines with J gene TRBJ2-1, with D possibly matching TRBD2 (5 bases). The CDR3 spans 13 residues. From germline, CDR1 is ENHRY and CDR2 SYGVKD. V lost 8 bases, J lost 6 bases, and 14 bases lay in between. The CDR3 bases are TGTGCCATCTCGAGGGCTGAATCCAATGAGCAGTTCTTC. This gives the protein CAISRAESNEQFF.

Remarks on this clonotype: One end of the junction does not line up with germline, which may come from a read error. This CDR3 is CATSDHTLTGPGGTGELLF. The CDR3 nucleotides read TGTGCCACCAGTGATCATACACTTACGGGACCCGGGGGCACCGGGGAGCTGCTTTTT. The chain carries TRBV24-1 and TRBJ2-2; D tentatively reads TRBD1 or TRBD2 (6 bases each). This CDR3 has 19 residues. The germline CDR1 and CDR2 sequences are KGHDR and SFDVKD.

This clonotype has just a few counts. V and J are TRBV14 and TRBJ2-3, with D tentatively TRBD2 (5 bases). CDR3 length: 14 residues. With 0 bases removed from V and 5 bases from J, the gap between germline ends came to 9 bases. Germline CDR1 and CDR2: SGHDN and FVKESK. The CDR3 here is CASSQDEGLDTQYF. Written as DNA, the CDR3 is TGTGCCAGCAGCCAAGATGAGGGTTTAGATACGCAGTATTTT.

This clonotype was seen a handful of times. This chain links TRBV27 with TRBJ2-7; D gene uncertain. Germline CDR1 is MNHEY and CDR2 is SMNVEV (reference sequence). Trimming took off 3 bases at V and 5 bases at J, with 11 bases between the two ends. The CDR3 has 13 amino acids. CDR3 loop: CASSFLGAHEQYF. Written as DNA, the CDR3 is TGTGCCAGCAGTTTCCTAGGAGCCCACGAGCAGTACTTC.

Of note for this clonotype: This may be a read error: a much more frequent sequence differs by one nucleotide. V and J are TRBV27 and TRBJ2-3, with D uncertain. Gene TRBJ1-5 matches the end of the DNA better, so the J call may be wrong. The V gene's germline CDR1 is MNHEY and CDR2 SMNVEV (reference sequence). CDR3 size: 14 residues. The CDR3 region has the DNA TGTGCCAGCAGTTTAGTAGACCCCACAGATACGCAGCATTTT. Its protein product is CASSLVDPTDTQHF.

There are a few counts of this clonotype. The chain is built from TRBV7-2 and TRBJ2-3; 9 positions match TRBD2. Trimming removed 5 bases from V and 2 bases from J; junction bases left unmatched: 11. The CDR3 is 17 amino acids. In germline, CDR1 is SGHTA, CDR2 FQGNSA. DNA for the CDR3: TGTGCCAGCAGCGTAAATTGGGGGACTAGCCTCACAGATACGCAGTATTTT. Protein: CASSVNWGTSLTDTQYF.

The J gene is TRBJ2-7, the V gene TRBV6-5; TRBD1 matches 7 bases. CDR3 length equals 13 residues. Germline values: CDR1 MNHEY, CDR2 SVGAGI. V shed 6 bases, J shed 3 bases, and the junction held 5 bases outside the gene matches. CDR3 sequence reads: CASRSNRGYEQYF. The CDR3 region has the DNA TGTGCCAGCAGGTCGAACAGGGGCTACGAGCAGTACTTC.

This clonotype has at least ten counts. This sequence joins TRBV24-1 and TRBJ2-3; D perhaps matches TRBD1 (6 bases). V shed 1 base and J shed 2 bases, with 15 bases lying between them. Germline assignment: CDR1 KGHDR and CDR2 SFDVKD. The CDR3 loop spans 17 amino acids. Written as DNA, the CDR3 is TGTGCCACCAGTGATTTTAAGGACAGCCAGGACACAGATACGCAGTATTTT. It translates to CATSDFKDSQDTDTQYF.

DNA of the CDR3: TGTGCCAGCAGGTACAGGGGGCTAAACACTGAAGCTTTCTTT. It specifies CASRYRGLNTEAFF. J is TRBJ1-1 and V is TRBV28; the match to TRBD1 covers 9 bases. J lost 2 bases, V lost 6 bases, and 4 bases had no gene match. This CDR3 is 14 amino acids long. Germline V CDR1 and CDR2: MDHEN, SYDVKM.

Comments on this clonotype: This may come from a read error, since a much larger clone is one base off. The chain couples TRBV9 to TRBJ1-4, with a weak D call TRBD1 (6 bases). The CDR3 is made up of 15 amino acids. Germline values: CDR1 SGDLS, CDR2 YYNGEE. CDR3 in amino acids: CASSVAGDNNGKLFF. The CDR3 DNA reads as TGTGCCAGCAGCGTAGCAGGGGACAATAATGGAAAACTGTTTTTT.

This clonotype was counted at least ten times. The rearrangement joins TRBV13 to TRBJ2-5; 9 bases are a match to TRBD2. J lost 0 bases, V lost 3 bases, and 2 bases had no gene match. The germline CDR1 and CDR2 sequences are PRHDT and FYEKMQ (reference sequence). The CDR3 length is 15 residues. The CDR3 DNA sequence: TGTGCCAGCAGCTTGGAGCGGGGGGACCAAGAGACCCAGTACTTC. Its translation is CASSLERGDQETQYF.

CDR3 nucleotide sequence: TGTGCCAGCAGCTCTATTCCGGGACAAGGGGCCTACGAGCAGTACTTC. It codes for CASSSIPGQGAYEQYF. The chain employs TRBV6-5 and TRBJ2-7; a possible D gene is TRBD1 (6 bases). The V gene lost 6 bases and the J gene lost 2 bases, with 20 bases spanning the gap. This CDR3 has 16 amino acids. The germline gives CDR1 MNHEY, CDR2 SVGAGI.

As to this clonotype: The final CDR3 position lacks the conserved phenylalanine or tryptophan, pointing to a likely read error. The CDR3 nucleotides read TGTGCCAGCAGCTTTGGGGGGGCTGAAGCTTTCCTT. This sequence encodes CASSFGGAEAFL. J is TRBJ1-1 and V is TRBV5-6; D is possibly TRBD1 (5 bases). V lost 2 bases to trimming and J lost 6 bases, with 8 bases between them. The germline V gene has CDR1 SGHDT and CDR2 YYEEEE. This CDR3 is 12 amino acids long.

This clonotype was counted ten times or more. This chain links TRBV7-9 with TRBJ2-5; 9 bases map to TRBD2. CDR1 is SEHNR, CDR2 FQNEAQ, per germline (reference sequence). Trimming at V came to 3 bases and at J to 5 bases, leaving 10 bases not matched to a gene. This CDR3 is 16 amino acids long. CDR3 nucleotides: TGTGCCAGCAGCTTCGGGCTAGCGGGGCCTACGGAGACCCAGTACTTC. Amino acid sequence: CASSFGLAGPTETQYF.

This clonotype has a handful of counts. CDR3 in DNA: TGTGCCACCAGTGATCTCTCCGGACCAGAAGGCTACACCTTC. Translated, it gives CATSDLSGPEGYTF. J is TRBJ1-2 and V is TRBV24-1; D gene ambiguous. CDR1 is KGHDR and CDR2 is SFDVKD in the germline V gene. The V end was cut by 3 bases, the J end by 8 bases, with 15 bases between. The CDR3 spans 14 residues.

Many counts were recorded for this clonotype. The V call is TRBV2, the J call TRBJ2-1, with TRBD1 matching 7 bases. Per germline, CDR1 SNHLY and CDR2 FYNNEI. This CDR3 contains 14 residues. V shed 6 bases, J shed 2 bases, and the junction held 4 bases outside the gene matches. The chain's CDR3 is CASSPTGPYNEQFF. DNA for the CDR3: TGTGCCAGCAGCCCGACAGGGCCCTACAATGAGCAGTTCTTC. Using reference TRBV2 and TRBJ2-1 for the parts outside the CDR3, the full variable domain is EPEVTQTPSHQVTQMGQEVILRCVPISNHLYFYWYRQILGQKVEFLVSFYNNEISEKSEIFDDQFSVERPDGSNFTLKIRSTKLEDSAMYFCASSPTGPYNEQFFGPGTRLTVL.